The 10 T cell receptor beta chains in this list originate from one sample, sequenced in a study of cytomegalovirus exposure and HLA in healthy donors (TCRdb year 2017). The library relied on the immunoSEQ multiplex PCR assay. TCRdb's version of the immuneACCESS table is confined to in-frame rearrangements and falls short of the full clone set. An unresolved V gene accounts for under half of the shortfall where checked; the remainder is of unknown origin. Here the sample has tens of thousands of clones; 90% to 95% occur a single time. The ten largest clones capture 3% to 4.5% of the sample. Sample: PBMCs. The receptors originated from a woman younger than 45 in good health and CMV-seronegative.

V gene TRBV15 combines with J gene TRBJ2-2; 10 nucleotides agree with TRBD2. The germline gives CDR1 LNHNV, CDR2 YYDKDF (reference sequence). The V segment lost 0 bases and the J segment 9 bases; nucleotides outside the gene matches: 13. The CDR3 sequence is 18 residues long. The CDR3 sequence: CATSRDFGAGGPKRELFF. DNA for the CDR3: TGTGCCACCAGCAGAGATTTCGGAGCGGGGGGGCCTAAAAGGGAGCTGTTTTTT. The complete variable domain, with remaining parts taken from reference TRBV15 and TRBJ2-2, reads DAMVIQNPRYQVTQFGKPVTLSCSQTLNHNVMYWYQQKSSQAPKLLFHYYDKDFNNEADTPDNFQSRRPNTSFCFLDIRSPGLGDTAMYLCATSRDFGAGGPKRELFFGEGSRLTVL.

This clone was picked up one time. The CDR3 sequence is CASTPRPGDYNEQFF. The CDR3 DNA sequence: TGTGCCAGCACCCCCCGCCCCGGGGATTACAATGAGCAGTTCTTC. The chain employs TRBV11-1 and TRBJ2-1; a weak D match, TRBD2 (5 bases). CDR1 is SGHAT and CDR2 is FQDESV in the germline V gene (reference sequence). This CDR3 comprises 15 residues. With 7 bases removed from V and 4 bases from J, the gap between germline ends came to 17 bases.

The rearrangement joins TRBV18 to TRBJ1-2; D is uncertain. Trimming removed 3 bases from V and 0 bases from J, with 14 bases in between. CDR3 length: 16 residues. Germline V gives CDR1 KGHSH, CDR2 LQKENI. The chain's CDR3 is CASSPPEAVSNYGYTF. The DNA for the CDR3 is TGTGCCAGCTCACCCCCGGAGGCAGTCTCTAACTATGGCTACACCTTC.

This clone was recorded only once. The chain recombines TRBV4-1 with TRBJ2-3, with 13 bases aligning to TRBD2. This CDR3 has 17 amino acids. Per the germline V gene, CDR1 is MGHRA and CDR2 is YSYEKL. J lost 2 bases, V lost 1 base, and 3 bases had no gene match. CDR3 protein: CASSQAGLAGLTDTQYF. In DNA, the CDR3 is TGCGCCAGCAGCCAAGCGGGACTAGCGGGACTCACAGATACGCAGTATTTT.

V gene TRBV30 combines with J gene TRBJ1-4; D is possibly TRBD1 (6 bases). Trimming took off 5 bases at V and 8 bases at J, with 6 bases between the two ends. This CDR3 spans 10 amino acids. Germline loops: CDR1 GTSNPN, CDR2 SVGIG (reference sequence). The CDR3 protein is CAWGGEKLFF. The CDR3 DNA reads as TGTGCCTGGGGGGGCGAAAAACTGTTTTTT.

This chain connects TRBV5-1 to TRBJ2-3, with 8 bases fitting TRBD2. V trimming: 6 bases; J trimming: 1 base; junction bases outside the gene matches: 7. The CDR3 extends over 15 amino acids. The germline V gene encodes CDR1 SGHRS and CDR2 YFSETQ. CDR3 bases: TGCGCCAGCACCCCGGGGGGGGGTCGCACAGATACGCAGTATTTT. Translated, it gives CASTPGGGRTDTQYF. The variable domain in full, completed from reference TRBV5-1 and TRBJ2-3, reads KAGVTQTPRYLIKTRGQQVTLSCSPISGHRSVSWYQQTPGQGLQFLFEYFSETQRNKGNFPGRFSGRQFSNSRSEMNVSTLELGDSALYLCASTPGGGRTDTQYFGPGTRLTVL.

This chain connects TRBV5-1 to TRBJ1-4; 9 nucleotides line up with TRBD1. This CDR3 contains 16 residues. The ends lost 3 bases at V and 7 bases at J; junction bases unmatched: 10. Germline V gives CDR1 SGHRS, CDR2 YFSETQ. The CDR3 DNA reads TGCGCCAGCAGCTCTAGAACAGGGGGCCAGTTTGAAAAACTGTTTTTT. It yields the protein CASSSRTGGQFEKLFF.

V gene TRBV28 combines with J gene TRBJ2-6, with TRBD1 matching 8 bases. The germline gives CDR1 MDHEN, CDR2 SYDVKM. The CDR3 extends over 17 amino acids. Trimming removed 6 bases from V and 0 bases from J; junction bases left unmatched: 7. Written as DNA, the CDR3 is TGTGCCAGCAGACATGACGGACAGGGCTCTGGGGCCAACGTCCTGACTTTC. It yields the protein CASRHDGQGSGANVLTF.

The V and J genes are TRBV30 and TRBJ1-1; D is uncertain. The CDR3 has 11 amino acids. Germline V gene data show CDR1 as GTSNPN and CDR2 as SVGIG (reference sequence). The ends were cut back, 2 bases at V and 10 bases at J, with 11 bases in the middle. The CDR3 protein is CAWSYGSGAFF. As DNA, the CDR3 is TGTGCCTGGAGTTATGGCTCGGGAGCTTTCTTT. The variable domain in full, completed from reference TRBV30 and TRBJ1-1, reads SQTIHQWPATLVQPVGSPLSLECTVEGTSNPNLYWYRQAAGRGLQLLFYSVGIGQISSEVPQNLSASRPQDRQFILSSKKLLLSDSGFYLCAWSYGSGAFFGQGTRLTVV.

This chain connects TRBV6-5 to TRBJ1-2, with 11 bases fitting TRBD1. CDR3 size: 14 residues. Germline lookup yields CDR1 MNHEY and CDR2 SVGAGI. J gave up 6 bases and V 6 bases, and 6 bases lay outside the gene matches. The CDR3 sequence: CASSSTDRGHGYTF. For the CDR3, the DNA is TGTGCCAGCAGCTCAACGGACAGGGGGCATGGCTACACCTTC.